The clone carrying this T cell receptor (beta chain) appeared a single time. This sample is drawn from a study of resident and recirculating memory T cells in vitiligo. Stable vitiligo meant no lesion change over the previous 6 months. Some clones are missing from TCRdb's copy, which holds only in-frame ones; the method was immunoSEQ multiplex PCR. The sample yields 70,000 to 95,000 clones, roughly nine tenths seen once. Germline V gene data show CDR1 as SGHRS and CDR2 as YFSETQ. The CDR3 consists of 14 residues. V was pared by 2 bases and J by 6 bases, with 14 bases between. Input material: blood. The TCR was taken from a male donor with vitiligo. This chain joins TRBV5-1 and TRBJ1-1; TRBD1 is a possible D gene (5 bases). CDR3 nucleotide sequence: TGCGCCAGCAGCTTAGCAGGGCCGAGGTCTGAAGCTTTCTTT. As protein: CASSLAGPRSEAFF.